Listed below are T cell receptor beta chains from one sample, sequenced in a study of OX40 agonist ivuxolimab in advanced cancers. The method was immunoSEQ multiplex PCR; TCRdb's version includes in-frame clones alone and lacks a portion of them. The profile shows roughly 13,000 clones, approximately 95% of them singletons. The sample consisted of CD4+ or CD8+ T cells sorted from blood, taken in a trial of the OX40 agonist ivuxolimab. The receptors originated from an adult with an advanced solid tumor such as melanoma, head and neck, liver or kidney cancer. Each CDR3 is given with its conserved first and last residue. The D gene is left open where the match is weak. Clone size, where shown, is once, few, many, or a class for clones that have expanded.

CDR3 DNA,CDR3 protein,D gene,J gene,clone size,V gene
TGTGCCAGCAGCCGGAGCCATACCTCGGTAACAGATACGCAGTATTTT,CASSRSHTSVTDTQYF,.,TRBJ2-3,once,TRBV11-2
TGTGCCAGCAGTTTATTGAACCGACCAGCTTTCTTT,CASSLLNRPAFF,.,TRBJ1-1,.,TRBV28
TGTGCCAGCAGTTTATCGAACCTAGCGGGAGAGGTGTCCTACAATGAGCAGTTCTTC,CASSLSNLAGEVSYNEQFF,TRBD2,TRBJ2-1,.,TRBV27
TGTGCCAGCAGCCAAGGACCTAGCTTCCAGGGTACGCAGTATTTT,CASSQGPSFQGTQYF,.,TRBJ2-3,.,TRBV4-2
TGTGCCAGCAGCTTAAGGGGGCCCCCATACAATGAGCAGTTCTTC,CASSLRGPPYNEQFF,TRBD1,TRBJ2-1,.,TRBV7-8
TGCGCCATAGGGGGCGGCAGGTGGGATGAGCAGTTCTTC,CAIGGGRWDEQFF,TRBD1,TRBJ2-1,.,TRBV10-2
TGTGCCAGCAGTTTCCAGCGGGAGGCGCCGAGGGAGCAGTACTTC,CASSFQREAPREQYF,TRBD2,TRBJ2-7,.,TRBV27
TGTGCCAGCAGCTTAGCGCAAGCACTAGCGGGAGAATTTGAGCAGTTCTTC,CASSLAQALAGEFEQFF,TRBD2,TRBJ2-1,.,TRBV7-9
TGCGCCAGCAGCTTGGAAGGTCAAGCGGGGGGGATGGATGAGCAGTTCTTC,CASSLEGQAGGMDEQFF,TRBD2,TRBJ2-1,.,TRBV5-1
TGTGCCAGCAGCTCGCAACCACAGGGGGGAGGGCCCTACGAGCAGTACTTC,CASSSQPQGGGPYEQYF,.,TRBJ2-7,.,TRBV13
TGTGCCAGCAGCCCTTGGACTACGCCGGAAGAGACCCAGTACTTC,CASSPWTTPEETQYF,.,TRBJ2-5,.,TRBV7-9
TGTGCCAGCAGCTTTACAGACTACTCCTACAATGAGCAGTTCTTC,CASSFTDYSYNEQFF,.,TRBJ2-1,.,TRBV7-2
TGTGCCAGCACCGGACTAGCGGGAGTCTACGAGCAGTACTTC,CASTGLAGVYEQYF,TRBD2,TRBJ2-7,.,TRBV7-8
TGTGCCACCAGCATTTGGCAGGTCAATCAGCCCCAGCATTTT,CATSIWQVNQPQHF,.,TRBJ1-5,.,TRBV15
TGTGCCAGCAGCCCCTCTGGGGTGGGTTACGAGCAGTACTTC,CASSPSGVGYEQYF,.,TRBJ2-7,.,TRBV28
TGCGCCAGCAGTTACCGGGACAGGGAAATTAACGAGCAGTACTTC,CASSYRDREINEQYF,TRBD1,TRBJ2-7,.,TRBV5-1
TGTGCCAGCAACATACCGGGACTAGGAAATGAGCAGTTCTTC,CASNIPGLGNEQFF,TRBD2,TRBJ2-1,.,TRBV9
TGTGCCAGCAGTTTTGGGGGGGAGGCTCCTAACTATGGCTACACCTTC,CASSFGGEAPNYGYTF,.,TRBJ1-2,.,TRBV28
TGTGCCAGCAGCCAAGAAACTAGACTAGCGGCCTACGAGCAGTACTTC,CASSQETRLAAYEQYF,TRBD2,TRBJ2-7,.,TRBV4-2
TGTGCCAGCAGTGAACAAACGGGACTAGCGGGGGGAAACAATGAGCAGTTCTTC,CASSEQTGLAGGNNEQFF,TRBD2,TRBJ2-1,.,TRBV6-1
TGTGCCTGGAGTGAAGGGACAGGGGGCGCGAAATACACCGGGGAGCTGTTTTTT,CAWSEGTGGAKYTGELFF,TRBD1,TRBJ2-2,.,TRBV30
TGTGCCAGCAGCACTCCAGGGGGAAGGGATGGCTACACCTTC,CASSTPGGRDGYTF,TRBD1,TRBJ1-2,.,TRBV7-6
TGTGCCAGCACTCCGGGACAGGGTTATGGCTACACCTTC,CASTPGQGYGYTF,TRBD1,TRBJ1-2,.,TRBV7-9
TGTGCCATCAGTGACCCATACAATGAGCAGTTCTTC,CAISDPYNEQFF,.,TRBJ2-1,.,TRBV10-3
TGTGCCAGCAGCCCGAACTTAGGATACGAGCAGTACTTC,CASSPNLGYEQYF,.,TRBJ2-7,.,TRBV7-6
TGCGCCAGCAGCCCTGGTGTAGGGGAGGACCCTGGCTACACCTTC,CASSPGVGEDPGYTF,.,TRBJ1-2,.,TRBV4-1
TGTGCCAGCAATCCCGGCGGTGAGCAGTTCTTC,CASNPGGEQFF,.,TRBJ2-1,.,TRBV2
TGTGCCAGCAGTCCCCCCGTCAATGAGCAGTTCTTC,CASSPPVNEQFF,.,TRBJ2-1,.,TRBV28
TGTGCCAGCAGCGTAGGGGGAACCGTCACAGATACGCAGTATTTT,CASSVGGTVTDTQYF,.,TRBJ2-3,once,TRBV9
TGTGCCATCAGTGGCGGCAGGGGCGCAGAGACCCAGTACTTC,CAISGGRGAETQYF,.,TRBJ2-5,.,TRBV10-3
TGTGCCAGCAGCCCGCAGGGGATGGACTATGGCTACACCTTC,CASSPQGMDYGYTF,.,TRBJ1-2,once,TRBV6-5
TGTGCTAGTGGTTCGAGCTCGACAGGGCTCGGGGGAGAAAAACTGTTTTTT,CASGSSSTGLGGEKLFF,TRBD1,TRBJ1-4,.,TRBV12-5
TGTGCCAGCAGTTACGTAGATACGCAGTATTTT,CASSYVDTQYF,.,TRBJ2-3,.,TRBV6-5
TGCGCCAGCCCTCTGCACGAGACAGGGGGCTACGAGCAGTACTTC,CASPLHETGGYEQYF,TRBD1,TRBJ2-7,.,TRBV10-1
TGTGCCAGCAGTTCCACAATGGGGGTTGAAGCTTTCTTT,CASSSTMGVEAFF,.,TRBJ1-1,.,TRBV28
TGTGCCAGTAGTAAGTGGGGCCAAGAGACCCAGTACTTC,CASSKWGQETQYF,.,TRBJ2-5,.,TRBV19
TGTGCCAGCAGCCAAGAAGCCCTAGCGGGGGAAGAGACCCAGTACTTC,CASSQEALAGEETQYF,TRBD2,TRBJ2-5,.,TRBV14
TGCGCCAGCAGCTTACGGTCCCGGGACAGGGGTAGTTCCTACAAGCAGTACTTC,CASSLRSRDRGSSYKQYF,TRBD1,TRBJ2-7,.,TRBV5-1
TGTGCCAGCTCCGAGGCCGAGCTAGCGGGGTCCTACAATGAGCAGTTCTTC,CASSEAELAGSYNEQFF,TRBD2,TRBJ2-1,.,TRBV2
TGTGCCAGCAGTGAAGCGCTAGCGGGGGAGCAGTATTTT,CASSEALAGEQYF,TRBD2,TRBJ2-3,.,TRBV2
TGCGCCAGCAGCCAAGTCTTAGGACTAGCGGGCCTTGAGCAGTTCTTC,CASSQVLGLAGLEQFF,TRBD2,TRBJ2-1,.,TRBV4-1